Below, 25 T cell receptor beta chains from the same sample are listed, as sequenced in a study of T cells in Graves' hyperthyroidism and ophthalmopathy. RNA transcripts served as the template for amplifying TCR beta CDR3 regions. The HTBI primer set was used in a first-round RT-PCR of the TCR CDR3. TCRdb reprocessed the multiplex PCR reads with MiXCR, giving one entry per CDR3 protein. Of 460,000 or so distinct CDR3 sequences listed, 13% to 15% are singletons. The sample comprised blood. The receptors come from a young woman with Graves' hyperthyroidism.

This clonotype has at least ten counts. CDR3 DNA sequence: TGCAGTGGGGACTTATTAGAGACCCAGTACTTC. It is translated as CSGDLLETQYF. The rearrangement uses TRBV20-1 and TRBJ2-5, with D possibly matching TRBD2 (6 bases). Germline lookup yields CDR1 DFQATT and CDR2 SNEGSKA (reference sequence). CDR3 length equals 11 residues. Trimming took off 7 bases at V and 4 bases at J, with 10 bases between the two ends.

This clonotype was seen ten or more times. The CDR3 nucleotides read TGTGCCAGCAGTCTTACAGGGGGCGGCCAGCCCCAGCATTTT. Encoded protein: CASSLTGGGQPQHF. The chain uses TRBV19 and TRBJ1-5; TRBD1 aligns across 9 bases. Germline-derived CDR1 and CDR2 are LNHDA and SQIVND (reference sequence). The CDR3 extends over 14 amino acids. V gave up 9 bases and J gave up 7 bases; unmatched junction bases: 10.

The J gene is TRBJ2-3, the V gene TRBV7-7; 12 bases fit TRBD2. The CDR3 length is 17 residues. CDR1 is SSHAT, CDR2 FNYEAQ, per germline (reference sequence). V shed 5 bases and J 5 bases; nucleotides not matched to a gene: 11. The CDR3 DNA follows: TGTGCCAGCAGCCCGACTAGCGGGAGTTTCGGAGTAGATACGCAGTATTTT. This gives the protein CASSPTSGSFGVDTQYF. Full variable domain (rest looked up from reference TRBV7-7 and TRBJ2-3): GAGVSQSPRYKVTKRGQDVTLRCDPISSHATLYWYQQALGQGPEFLTYFNYEAQPDKSGLPSDRFSAERPEGSISTLTIQRTEQRDSAMYRCASSPTSGSFGVDTQYFGPGTRLTVL.

The chain employs TRBV10-3 and TRBJ2-2; D may correspond to TRBD1 or TRBD2 (5 bases each). Germline V gene data show CDR1 as ENHRY and CDR2 as SYGVKD. V lost 2 bases and J lost 0, with 10 bases in between. CDR3 length equals 16 residues. CDR3 sequence reads: CAISEEGLPNTGELFF. For the CDR3, the DNA is TGTGCCATCAGTGAGGAGGGGCTGCCGAACACCGGGGAGCTGTTTTTT.

This clonotype was detected ten times or more. CDR3: CASSWPSSGRDETQYF. The DNA of the CDR3 is TGCGCCAGCAGCTGGCCCTCTAGCGGGAGGGATGAGACCCAGTACTTC. V and J are TRBV5-1 and TRBJ2-5; TRBD2 matches 12 bases. The CDR3 is made up of 16 amino acids. The germline gives CDR1 SGHRS, CDR2 YFSETQ. V was clipped by 3 bases and J by 5 bases; unmatched bases: 8. The whole variable domain, filled in from reference TRBV5-1 and TRBJ2-5, reads KAGVTQTPRYLIKTRGQQVTLSCSPISGHRSVSWYQQTPGQGLQFLFEYFSETQRNKGNFPGRFSGRQFSNSRSEMNVSTLELGDSALYLCASSWPSSGRDETQYFGPGTRLLVL.

About this clonotype itself: This may come from a read error, since a much larger clone is one base off. The V gene is TRBV6-1, the J gene TRBJ2-1, with TRBD1 matching over 8 bases. The V gene's germline CDR1 is MNHNS and CDR2 SASEGT. The CDR3 runs to 16 residues. The CDR3 protein is CASSEYPGGTYDEQFF. The CDR3 nucleotides read TGTGCCAGCAGTGAATATCCAGGGGGCACCTACGATGAGCAGTTCTTC.

This clonotype was recorded at least ten times. The chain joins TRBV11-3 to TRBJ2-1; D uncertain. The length of the CDR3 is 17 residues. Trimming took off 0 bases at V and 4 bases at J, with 16 bases between the two ends. The germline V gene has CDR1 SGHNT and CDR2 YENEEA. The CDR3 region is CASSLELADASYNEQFF. For the CDR3, the DNA is TGTGCCAGCAGCTTAGAATTGGCGGATGCTTCGTACAATGAGCAGTTCTTC.

V is TRBV12-5 and J is TRBJ1-1, with no clear D. This CDR3 has 14 residues. V was cut by 8 bases and J by 4 bases, with 17 bases left in between. Germline CDR1 reads LGHNT; CDR2 reads FRNRAP. CDR3 DNA: TGTGCTAGTCCGATCCAAGGGCGCGGCACTGAAGCTTTCTTT. Translated: CASPIQGRGTEAFF.

The chain combines TRBV19 with TRBJ2-6; no reliable D call. The germline V gene has CDR1 LNHDA and CDR2 SQIVND (reference sequence). The CDR3 is 14 amino acids. Trimming stripped 8 bases from V and 0 bases from J, with 8 bases between. CDR3 coding DNA: TGTGCCAGTCTGGACCTCTCTGGGGCCAACGTCCTGACTTTC. Its translation is CASLDLSGANVLTF.

Concerning this clonotype: Possible read error: a much larger clone is one base away. The chain links TRBV6-4 to TRBJ1-2; TRBD1 matches 7 bases. Trimming at V came to 6 bases and at J to 8 bases, leaving 3 bases not matched to a gene. The germline gives CDR1 MRHNA, CDR2 SNTAGT. The CDR3 is 11 amino acids. CDR3 in DNA: TGTGCCAGCAGCCCCAGGGGGGGCTACACCTTC. This codes for CASSPRGGYTF.

This chain connects TRBV18 to TRBJ2-1; D ambiguous. The CDR3 runs to 15 residues. Germline V gene data show CDR1 as KGHSH and CDR2 as LQKENI. V was clipped by 0 bases and J by 2 bases, with 8 bases between them. CDR3 nucleotides: TGTGCCAGCTCACCACCGGCGTTAGCCTACAATGAGCAGTTCTTC. Protein product: CASSPPALAYNEQFF.

This clonotype was recorded a few times. V and J are TRBV7-9 and TRBJ2-3; D is unclear. The germline gives CDR1 SEHNR, CDR2 FQNEAQ (reference sequence). Deletions cut 2 bases from V and 5 bases from J, with 5 bases between. The CDR3 totals 12 residues. The CDR3 protein is CASSLLKDTQYF. The CDR3 DNA sequence: TGTGCCAGCAGCTTATTGAAAGATACGCAGTATTTT. Looking up the rest from reference TRBV7-9 and TRBJ2-3 gives the full variable domain: DTGVSQNPRHKITKRGQNVTFRCDPISEHNRLYWYRQTLGQGPEFLTYFQNEAQLEKSRLLSDRFSAERPKGSFSTLEIQRTEQGDSAMYLCASSLLKDTQYFGPGTRLTVL.

The V and J genes are TRBV7-9 and TRBJ2-7; the match to TRBD2 covers 14 bases. V shed 2 bases and J 3 bases; nucleotides not matched to a gene: 24. From germline, CDR1 is SEHNR and CDR2 FQNEAQ (reference sequence). The CDR3 is made up of 23 amino acids. The CDR3 loop reads CASSLRGGGLGGPGLAGVYEQYV. Here the CDR3 DNA reads TGTGCCAGCAGCTTAAGAGGCGGTGGCCTCGGGGGGCCGGGACTAGCGGGAGTCTACGAGCAGTACGTC.

This clonotype was detected many times. The rearrangement links TRBV12-3 or TRBV12-4 to TRBJ1-3, with D tentatively TRBD1 (6 bases). V lost 2 bases, J lost 4 bases, and 15 bases lay in between. There are 16 residues in the CDR3. CDR3 in amino acids: CASSLRRDTAGNTIYF. As DNA, the CDR3 is TGTGCCAGCAGTTTAAGGCGGGACACGGCAGGAAACACCATATATTTT.

This clonotype was counted many times. J is TRBJ2-1 and V is TRBV6-1, with D possibly being TRBD2 (6 bases). Trimming cost V 7 bases and J 5 bases, with 15 bases left between them. The CDR3 has 14 amino acids. Germline V CDR1 and CDR2: MNHNS, SASEGT. The CDR3 protein is CASTTGTVNNEQFF. The CDR3 DNA reads TGTGCCAGCACCACCGGGACTGTCAACAATGAGCAGTTCTTC.

V usage is TRBV9 and J usage is TRBJ2-1; D perhaps matches TRBD2 (7 bases). The CDR3 has 14 amino acids. V shed 4 bases and J shed 8 bases, with 16 bases lying between them. Germline loops: CDR1 SGDLS, CDR2 YYNGEE. CDR3 protein: CASSSGTGGDEQFF. The CDR3 region has the DNA TGTGCCAGCAGCAGTGGGACGGGGGGCGATGAGCAGTTCTTC.

In its sample, this clonotype was seen a few times. J is TRBJ2-3 and V is TRBV20-1; no clear D. The CDR3 contains 14 residues. Germline CDR1 and CDR2: DFQATT and SNEGSKA (reference sequence). Trimming pared 3 bases from V and 3 bases from J, leaving 13 bases between. The CDR3 reads CSARGNFMTDTQYF. CDR3 DNA sequence: TGCAGTGCTAGGGGCAACTTCATGACAGATACGCAGTATTTT.

This clonotype has at least ten counts. V is TRBV2 and J is TRBJ1-3, with a weak D call TRBD1 (5 bases). V was clipped by 7 bases and J by 3 bases, with 16 bases between them. The CDR3 totals 15 residues. Looked up from germline, CDR1 is SNHLY and CDR2 is FYNNEI. The DNA of the CDR3 is TGTGCCAGCATCCAGGGAGCGGGAGGTGGAAACACCATATATTTT. It translates to CASIQGAGGGNTIYF.

The rearrangement links TRBV2 to TRBJ1-2, with 7 nucleotides matching TRBD1. Germline V gene sequence: CDR1 SNHLY, CDR2 FYNNEI. J was trimmed by 5 bases and V by 6 bases; bases with no gene match: 9. This CDR3 region has 14 residues. CDR3 region: CASSEGTVKYGYTF. The CDR3 DNA reads TGTGCCAGCAGCGAGGGGACAGTTAAATATGGCTACACCTTC. Using reference TRBV2 and TRBJ1-2 for the parts outside the CDR3, the full variable domain is EPEVTQTPSHQVTQMGQEVILRCVPISNHLYFYWYRQILGQKVEFLVSFYNNEISEKSEIFDDQFSVERPDGSNFTLKIRSTKLEDSAMYFCASSEGTVKYGYTFGSGTRLTVV.

This clonotype was recorded a few times. The chain has TRBV20-1 and TRBJ1-4, with D maybe TRBD1 (5 bases). The length of the CDR3 is 13 residues. In germline, CDR1 is DFQATT, CDR2 SNEGSKA (reference sequence). V was cut by 6 bases and J by 8 bases, with 16 bases left in between. The CDR3 loop is CSAPGPLREKLFF. CDR3 in DNA: TGCAGTGCCCCGGGACCCCTGAGGGAAAAACTGTTTTTT.

This clonotype was recorded at least ten times. The CDR3 nucleotides are TGTGCCAGCAGCCCGGGGGGGGGCTCTGGAAACACCATATATTTT. Translated: CASSPGGGSGNTIYF. The rearrangement links TRBV7-9 to TRBJ1-3, with a tentative D call TRBD1 (5 bases). V was pared by 5 bases and J by 0 bases, with 11 bases between. The germline V gene has CDR1 SEHNR and CDR2 FQNEAQ (reference sequence). The CDR3 runs 15 residues.

This rearrangement joins TRBV6-1 to TRBJ2-7; no definite D call. Per the germline V gene, CDR1 is MNHNS and CDR2 is SASEGT. CDR3 length: 11 residues. The V and J ends lost 5 bases and 6 bases respectively, with 8 bases between them. Here the CDR3 reads CASSPQSEQYF. The DNA of the CDR3 is TGTGCCAGCAGTCCACAGTCCGAGCAGTACTTC.

The chain links TRBV12-3 or TRBV12-4 to TRBJ2-5, with TRBD1 matching over 11 bases. Trimming took 6 bases from V and 2 from J; bases not matched to a gene: 5. The CDR3 spans 15 residues. CDR3 protein: CASRIGQGAQETQYF. As DNA, the CDR3 is TGTGCCAGCAGAATTGGACAGGGGGCACAAGAGACCCAGTACTTC.

The rearrangement joins TRBV5-1 to TRBJ2-1; 7 nucleotides align to TRBD1. CDR3 size: 15 residues. The germline V gene has CDR1 SGHRS and CDR2 YFSETQ. J lost 7 bases, V lost 0 bases, and 7 bases had no gene match. The CDR3 DNA is TGCGCCAGCAGCTTGGGACAGGGCCCACGAAATGAGCAGTTCTTC. It encodes CASSLGQGPRNEQFF.

This clonotype was observed many times. The chain combines TRBV3-1 with TRBJ2-7; 8 bases line up with TRBD2. V dropped 5 bases and J dropped 2; count of bases not matched to a gene: 5. This CDR3 is 14 amino acids long. Germline assignment: CDR1 LGHDT and CDR2 YNNKEL (reference sequence). The CDR3, as DNA: TGTGCCAGCAGCTTAGCGGGAACCGCCTACGAGCAGTACTTC. Amino acid sequence: CASSLAGTAYEQYF.